The 17 T cell receptor beta chains reported below all come from one sample, sequenced in a study of OX40 agonist ivuxolimab in advanced cancers. Some clones are missing from TCRdb's copy, which holds only in-frame ones; the method was immunoSEQ multiplex PCR. Found here are around 19,000 clones, roughly 85% of them singletons; the top ten hold about a sixth. Sequencing was performed on CD4+ or CD8+ T cells sorted from blood, taken in a trial of the OX40 agonist ivuxolimab. Receptors were obtained from an adult with an advanced solid tumor such as melanoma, head and neck, liver or kidney cancer.

CDR3 protein: CASSLGIREETQYF. Here the CDR3 DNA reads TGTGCCAGCAGCTTAGGTATCAGGGAAGAGACCCAGTACTTC. This sequence joins TRBV11-2 and TRBJ2-5; possibly TRBD1 for D (5 bases). The CDR3 spans 14 residues. Germline assignment: CDR1 SGHAT and CDR2 FQNNGV. Trimming removed 1 base from V and 3 bases from J, with 9 bases in between. The full variable domain, in which reference TRBV11-2 and TRBJ2-5 provide the parts outside the CDR3, is EAGVAQSPRYKIIEKRQSVAFWCNPISGHATLYWYQQILGQGPKLLIQFQNNGVVDDSQLPKDRFSAERLKGVDSTLKIQPAKLEDSAVYLCASSLGIREETQYFGPGTRLLVL.

The chain combines TRBV4-3 with TRBJ2-3; TRBD2 is a possible D gene (6 bases). Germline-derived CDR1 and CDR2 are LGHNA and YSLEER. This CDR3 is built from 17 residues. Trimming pared 2 bases from V and 2 bases from J, leaving 17 bases between. The CDR3 here is CASSQTTSGFLTDTQYF. CDR3 coding DNA: TGCGCCAGCAGCCAAACCACCAGCGGGTTCCTCACAGATACGCAGTATTTT.

The chain links TRBV10-1 to TRBJ2-2; the D gene could be TRBD1 or TRBD2 (6 bases each). The CDR3 is 15 residues long. Germline CDR1 and CDR2: WNHNN and SYGVQD (reference sequence). Trimming pared 6 bases from V and 5 bases from J, leaving 16 bases between. CDR3 protein: CASRIRGARTGELFF. Written as DNA, the CDR3 is TGCGCCAGCAGGATTAGGGGGGCACGGACCGGGGAGCTGTTTTTT.

The chain combines TRBV7-2 with TRBJ1-2; no definite D call. V was cut by 1 base and J by 0 bases, with 9 bases left in between. The germline gives CDR1 SGHTA, CDR2 FQGNSA. The CDR3 totals 15 residues. CDR3 amino acids: CASSLGTAPNYGYTF. The CDR3 DNA follows: TGTGCCAGCAGCTTAGGGACGGCACCTAACTATGGCTACACCTTC.

The chain employs TRBV7-6 and TRBJ2-1; 11 bases align to TRBD2. J was trimmed by 0 bases and V by 4 bases; bases with no gene match: 8. The CDR3 length is 18 residues. Looked up from germline, CDR1 is SGHVS and CDR2 is FNYEAQ. The CDR3: CASSSGGTSGHSYNEQFF. Written as DNA, the CDR3 is TGTGCCAGCAGCTCGGGAGGGACTAGCGGTCACTCCTACAATGAGCAGTTCTTC.

The chain uses TRBV6-6 and TRBJ2-7; the D is unclear. Germline V gives CDR1 MNHNY, CDR2 SVGAGI (reference sequence). V lost 2 bases and J 6 bases, leaving 8 bases between the germline ends. The CDR3 is 12 amino acids. As DNA, the CDR3 is TGTGCCAGCAGTTACACCCCTGGCGAGCAGTACTTC. Encoded protein: CASSYTPGEQYF.

The chain employs TRBV18 and TRBJ1-2, with TRBD1 as a possible D gene (5 bases). Per the germline V gene, CDR1 is KGHSH and CDR2 is LQKENI. Between the trimmed V and J ends, which lost 8 bases and 8 bases, there was a span of 21 bases. This CDR3 is built from 14 residues. The CDR3: CASRGDSRPDGYTF. The DNA of the CDR3 is TGTGCCAGCCGGGGGGACTCGCGGCCTGACGGCTACACCTTC.

Comment on this clone: The junction departs from germline at one end; a sequencing error may be responsible. The chain links TRBV6-1 to TRBJ2-7, with a weak D call TRBD1 (5 bases). Per the germline V gene, CDR1 is MNHNS and CDR2 is SASEGT. The CDR3 has 12 residues. The CDR3 sequence is CASSDWQGIVPF. The DNA of the CDR3 is TGTGCCAGCAGTGACTGGCAGGGCATTGTCCCCTTC.

The V call is TRBV30, the J call TRBJ2-1; TRBD2 might be the D (6 bases). The length of the CDR3 is 13 residues. Trimming left V 2 bases short and J 7 bases short, with 12 bases between. The V gene's germline CDR1 is GTSNPN and CDR2 SVGIG (reference sequence). The CDR3 is CAWSRDSLNEQFF. The CDR3 DNA follows: TGTGCCTGGAGTCGGGACTCTTTAAATGAGCAGTTCTTC.

The V call is TRBV2, the J call TRBJ2-1; D unclear. The CDR3 totals 15 residues. Germline assignment: CDR1 SNHLY and CDR2 FYNNEI. V was shortened by 3 bases and J by 1 base, with 10 bases between the two germline ends. The CDR3 DNA reads TGTGCCAGCAGTGAGCAGCGAGTATCCTACAATGAGCAGTTCTTC. Protein product: CASSEQRVSYNEQFF.

V is TRBV6-5 and J is TRBJ2-1; maybe TRBD2 (6 bases). The CDR3 has 14 residues. CDR1 is MNHEY and CDR2 is SVGAGI in the germline V gene. Trimming took off 0 bases at V and 7 bases at J, with 10 bases between the two ends. The CDR3 sequence is CASSYSGGRNEQFF. In DNA, the CDR3 is TGTGCCAGCAGTTACTCTGGAGGGAGGAATGAGCAGTTCTTC.

This clone was seen only a few times. The chain combines TRBV7-2 with TRBJ2-7; 9 positions agree with TRBD2. J was trimmed by 7 bases and V by 2 bases; bases with no gene match: 12. This CDR3 region has 16 residues. Looked up from germline, CDR1 is SGHTA and CDR2 is FQGNSA. The CDR3 DNA reads as TGTGCCAGCAGCTTAAGGTTTGGCGGGGGGGCCAATGAGCAGTACTTC. Protein product: CASSLRFGGGANEQYF.

This clone was seen once. The V call is TRBV27, the J call TRBJ2-1, with TRBD2 matching 8 bases. The CDR3 is made up of 14 amino acids. Germline V gives CDR1 MNHEY, CDR2 SMNVEV (reference sequence). Trimming at V came to 4 bases and at J to 7 bases, leaving 6 bases not matched to a gene. Here the CDR3 DNA reads TGTGCCAGCAGTTCCCCGGGGGGGCGTAATGAGCAGTTCTTC. This sequence encodes CASSSPGGRNEQFF.

The rearrangement uses TRBV7-2 and TRBJ1-6, with unresolved D. V was clipped by 6 bases and J by 7 bases, with 19 bases between them. This CDR3 has 16 residues. Germline CDR1 and CDR2: SGHTA and FQGNSA. The CDR3 here is CASSARKTLTNSPLHF. DNA for the CDR3: TGTGCCAGCAGTGCCAGGAAGACCTTAACCAATTCACCCCTCCACTTT.

The chain is built from TRBV10-1 and TRBJ2-1; 13 bases fit TRBD2. The germline V gene has CDR1 WNHNN and CDR2 SYGVQD (reference sequence). The CDR3 totals 15 residues. Trimming cost V 4 bases and J 8 bases; bases outside gene matches: 5. The CDR3 is CASSALAGGSYEQFF. The DNA of the CDR3 is TGCGCCAGCAGTGCACTAGCGGGAGGGTCTTATGAGCAGTTCTTC.

The rearrangement joins TRBV5-1 to TRBJ2-1; 9 nucleotides match TRBD1. Germline CDR1 reads SGHRS; CDR2 reads YFSETQ. The CDR3 length is 16 residues. J was trimmed by 0 bases and V by 3 bases; bases with no gene match: 4. The CDR3 loop reads CASSWGQGFSYNEQFF. Written as DNA, the CDR3 is TGCGCCAGCAGCTGGGGACAGGGCTTCTCCTACAATGAGCAGTTCTTC. The full variable domain, with the rest looked up from reference TRBV5-1 and TRBJ2-1, is KAGVTQTPRYLIKTRGQQVTLSCSPISGHRSVSWYQQTPGQGLQFLFEYFSETQRNKGNFPGRFSGRQFSNSRSEMNVSTLELGDSALYLCASSWGQGFSYNEQFFGPGTRLTVL.

This chain joins TRBV19 and TRBJ2-7; D not resolved. Germline V gene data show CDR1 as LNHDA and CDR2 as SQIVND (reference sequence). The CDR3 is made up of 14 amino acids. Trimming stripped 9 bases from V and 0 bases from J, with 15 bases between. CDR3 protein: CASRYRVSSYEQYF. The CDR3 DNA follows: TGTGCCAGCCGGTACCGGGTGAGCTCCTACGAGCAGTACTTC.